These 19 T cell receptor beta chains came from one sample sequenced in a study of identifying expanded T cells in peripheral blood (dated by TCRdb to about 2019). Preparation of the library involved the immunoSEQ multiplex PCR assay. The source is immuneACCESS, and TCRdb retained only in-frame sequences with V and J called. Part of the clones is not carried over; for the studies checked, unresolved V genes explain less than half of this, and the remainder is unexplained. In all, the sample holds approximately 63,000 clones, and 80% to 90% of those were seen once. Around 4.7% of the sample is in the top ten clones. Sequences were obtained from blood. All receptors come from a person aged 18-69 years in good health.

The rearrangement uses TRBV4-2 and TRBJ1-5; 7 bases are shared with TRBD1. V shed 0 bases, J shed 6 bases, and the junction held 5 bases outside the gene matches. CDR3 size: 15 residues. Germline assignment: CDR1 LGHNA and CDR2 YNFKEQ. For the CDR3, the DNA is TGTGCCAGCAGCCAAGAGGAGGGGGCGGTTCAGCCCCAGCATTTT. It is translated as CASSQEEGAVQPQHF.

This rearrangement joins TRBV10-3 to TRBJ2-7, with TRBD2 matching over 7 bases. J gave up 6 bases and V 0 bases, and 8 bases lay outside the gene matches. The CDR3 length is 15 residues. Germline loops: CDR1 ENHRY, CDR2 SYGVKD. Written as DNA, the CDR3 is TGTGCCATCAGTGAGTCCGAAGCGGGGAGTGCCGAGCAGTACTTC. It is translated as CAISESEAGSAEQYF.

V usage is TRBV10-3 and J usage is TRBJ2-4; 10 nucleotides line up with TRBD1. CDR3 length: 17 amino acids. Germline lookup yields CDR1 ENHRY and CDR2 SYGVKD. The ends lost 0 bases at V and 0 bases at J; junction bases unmatched: 2. The CDR3 here is CAISESGTGVAKNIQYF. The CDR3 DNA is TGTGCCATCAGTGAGTCGGGGACAGGGGTAGCCAAAAACATTCAGTACTTC.

CDR3 bases: TGTGCCAGTAGTATATGGTTGGACGCCCCAAACACCGGGGAGCTGTTTTTT. Translated: CASSIWLDAPNTGELFF. V usage is TRBV19 and J usage is TRBJ2-2; no clear D gene. The CDR3 runs to 17 residues. Trimming removed 2 bases from V and 2 bases from J, with 15 bases in between. Germline CDR1 is LNHDA and CDR2 is SQIVND (reference sequence).

The gene calls are TRBV7-3 and TRBJ2-5, with 11 bases fitting TRBD2. V shed 4 bases and J 5 bases; nucleotides not matched to a gene: 6. The CDR3 totals 15 residues. CDR1 is SGHTA, CDR2 FQGTGA, per germline. The CDR3 here is CASSSGLAAGETQYF. The DNA for the CDR3 is TGTGCCAGCAGCTCGGGACTAGCGGCGGGGGAGACCCAGTACTTC.

The rearrangement joins TRBV6-4 to TRBJ2-2; D possibly corresponds to TRBD1 (5 bases). Deletions cut 4 bases from V and 5 bases from J, with 11 bases between. This CDR3 comprises 14 residues. Per the germline V gene, CDR1 is MRHNA and CDR2 is SNTAGT. In DNA, the CDR3 is TGTGCCAGCAGTGTAATCGCAGGGACCGGGGAGCTGTTTTTT. This gives the protein CASSVIAGTGELFF.

The rearrangement uses TRBV28 and TRBJ2-3; D may be TRBD1 or TRBD2 (6 bases each). Germline V CDR1 and CDR2: MDHEN, SYDVKM. This CDR3 spans 15 amino acids. V was trimmed by 7 bases and J by 9 bases, leaving 23 bases between them. The chain's CDR3 is CASIRTWTGAGTQYF. The CDR3 nucleotides read TGTGCCAGCATAAGGACTTGGACGGGGGCAGGCACGCAGTATTTT.

The rearrangement links TRBV19 to TRBJ1-4, with D maybe TRBD1 (6 bases). V was pared by 5 bases and J by 0 bases, with 13 bases between. The germline gives CDR1 LNHDA, CDR2 SQIVND (reference sequence). The CDR3 extends over 16 amino acids. The CDR3 bases are TGTGCCAGTAGTCCAATTCCAGGGGCAACTAATGAAAAACTGTTTTTT. It translates to CASSPIPGATNEKLFF.

The gene calls are TRBV18 and TRBJ2-1; 12 positions match TRBD1. The CDR3 loop spans 17 amino acids. V was clipped by 3 bases and J by 6 bases; unmatched bases: 9. Germline-derived CDR1 and CDR2 are KGHSH and LQKENI. CDR3 residues: CASSPEAWDRGLNEQFF. The CDR3 bases are TGTGCCAGCTCACCGGAGGCGTGGGACAGGGGGCTCAATGAGCAGTTCTTC.

The chain couples TRBV5-1 to TRBJ2-3; a weak D match, TRBD2 (6 bases). Germline CDR1 is SGHRS and CDR2 is YFSETQ. The CDR3 runs to 14 residues. V was clipped by 4 bases and J by 3 bases, with 12 bases between them. CDR3 coding DNA: TGCGCCAGCAGCACTAGCTCGAGTACAGATACGCAGTATTTT. Translation: CASSTSSSTDTQYF.

The V call is TRBV10-1, the J call TRBJ2-2; D uncertain. There are 13 residues in the CDR3. The germline CDR1 and CDR2 sequences are WNHNN and SYGVQD (reference sequence). Trimming stripped 4 bases from V and 5 bases from J, with 8 bases between. The CDR3 sequence: CASSVMGTGELFF. CDR3 nucleotide sequence: TGCGCCAGCAGTGTGATGGGTACCGGGGAGCTGTTTTTT.

The DNA for the CDR3 is TGTGCCATCAGTAAGACAGATTATGGCTACACCTTC. It specifies CAISKTDYGYTF. The chain carries TRBV10-3 and TRBJ1-2, with D perhaps matching TRBD1 (5 bases). Germline assignment: CDR1 ENHRY and CDR2 SYGVKD. This CDR3 contains 12 residues. V was shortened by 5 bases and J by 5 bases, with 9 bases between the two germline ends.

The chain has TRBV14 and TRBJ2-7; D possibly corresponds to TRBD1 (6 bases). Germline loops: CDR1 SGHDN, CDR2 FVKESK. This CDR3 spans 14 amino acids. Deletions cut 4 bases from V and 7 bases from J, with 17 bases between. The CDR3 protein is CASSRWTDPTEQYF. CDR3 DNA sequence: TGTGCCAGCAGCCGATGGACAGATCCTACGGAGCAGTACTTC.

The chain combines TRBV6-4 with TRBJ2-3, with 7 bases identical to TRBD2. CDR3 size: 14 residues. V gave up 3 bases and J gave up 2 bases; unmatched junction bases: 2. The germline V gene has CDR1 MRHNA and CDR2 SNTAGT. The CDR3, as DNA: TGTGCCAGCAGTGATGGGGGGGACACAGATACGCAGTATTTT. Its translation is CASSDGGDTDTQYF.

The CDR3: CASSPAYYEQYF. The CDR3 DNA reads TGTGCCAGCAGCCCAGCGTACTACGAGCAGTACTTC. This chain uses TRBV7-2 with TRBJ2-7; D is unresolved. Germline CDR1 SGHTA, CDR2 FQGNSA. Trimming removed 5 bases from V and 3 bases from J, with 8 bases in between. The CDR3 extends over 12 amino acids.

The chain carries TRBV4-2 and TRBJ1-2; 8 bases match TRBD1. From germline, CDR1 is LGHNA and CDR2 YNFKEQ. V shed 0 bases, J shed 4 bases, and the junction held 7 bases outside the gene matches. This CDR3 contains 16 residues. The CDR3 sequence is CASSQDSAGGGYGYTF. CDR3 nucleotides: TGTGCCAGCAGCCAAGATTCTGCAGGGGGCGGCTATGGCTACACCTTC.

V and J are TRBV11-2 and TRBJ1-1; D not certain. This CDR3 spans 14 amino acids. V was clipped by 3 bases and J by 6 bases, with 14 bases between them. CDR1 SGHAT and CDR2 FQNNGV come from the germline V gene. CDR3 amino acids: CASSLDGAVAEAFF. As DNA, the CDR3 is TGTGCCAGCAGCTTGGATGGAGCGGTAGCTGAAGCTTTCTTT.

The chain employs TRBV28 and TRBJ1-5; possibly TRBD1 for D (6 bases). CDR1 and CDR2 from the germline V gene are MDHEN and SYDVKM. The CDR3 is 13 amino acids. With 4 bases removed from V and 7 bases from J, the gap between germline ends came to 11 bases. DNA for the CDR3: TGTGCCAGCAGTTGGGGGGCACAGCAGCCCCAGCATTTT. Translation gives CASSWGAQQPQHF.

The chain combines TRBV10-2 with TRBJ2-1; D gene ambiguous. The CDR3 totals 11 residues. Germline V CDR1 and CDR2: WSHSY, SAAADI. V was shortened by 3 bases and J by 8 bases, with 5 bases between the two germline ends. This CDR3 is CASSDGYEQFF. In nucleotides, the CDR3 is TGCGCCAGCAGTGACGGCTATGAGCAGTTCTTC.